These T cell receptor beta chains were read from a single sample in a study of beta chain features in type 1 diabetes. Measured with immunoSEQ multiplex PCR; TCRdb has only the in-frame clones, and not every one. The sample lists almost 350,000 clones; about 18% were seen once. The sample comprised naive CD4+ T cells from blood. Every receptor here comes from a woman younger than 35 in good health. The CDR3 runs from the conserved cysteine through the conserved F or W. The order of the fields is V gene, clone size, J gene, D gene, CDR3 DNA, CDR3 protein. D genes are given only for firm matches. Some rows have no size entry. The others give once, few or many, or a class for an expanded clone.

TRBV11-2,few,TRBJ2-7,-,TGTGCCAGCAGCCAAGATTCGCCTTTCGGGTTGAACTTC,CASSQDSPFGLNF
TRBV9,-,TRBJ2-2,-,TGTGCCAGCAGAGCGGCTTTGGGGAACACCGGGGAGCTGTTTTTT,CASRAALGNTGELFF
TRBV7-2,-,TRBJ2-1,-,TGTGCCAGCAGACTGGGCGGGGCGTACAATGAGCAGTTCTTC,CASRLGGAYNEQFF
TRBV5-1,-,TRBJ1-1,-,TGCGCCAGCAGCTTGGGGGGCCGCACTGAAGCTTTCTTT,CASSLGGRTEAFF
TRBV18,-,TRBJ2-7,-,TGTGCCAGCTCACCAAACCCACAGGGTTTATTCGAGCAGTACTTC,CASSPNPQGLFEQYF
TRBV29-1,few,TRBJ2-5,-,TGCAGCGTTGCCCCGAGAGCCGCCCTCGGGGAGACCCAGTACTTC,CSVAPRAALGETQYF
TRBV29-1,-,TRBJ1-1,TRBD1,TGCAGCGTTGAAGATCTTCCGGGGACAGGCCGGGGAGCTTTCTTT,CSVEDLPGTGRGAFF
TRBV18,-,TRBJ2-7,TRBD2,TGTGCCAGCTCACGAATGACTAGCGGGGGATCCTACGAGCAGTACTTC,CASSRMTSGGSYEQYF
TRBV20-1,-,TRBJ2-3,-,TGCAGTGCTGTTTCGGGGGATACGCAGTATTTT,CSAVSGDTQYF
TRBV10-3,-,TRBJ2-1,TRBD2,TGTGCCACCGAGCGGGGGCCCCGAGAGCAGTTCTTC,CATERGPREQFF
TRBV10-3,-,TRBJ1-5,-,TGTGCCATCAGGCCACAGGGCGATCAGCCCCAGCATTTT,CAIRPQGDQPQHF
TRBV29-1,few,TRBJ2-5,-,TGCAGCGCAGTACCGGGAGTTCGGGGAGAGACCCAGTACTTC,CSAVPGVRGETQYF
TRBV7-9,few,TRBJ1-4,-,TGTGCCAGCAGCGGCCCGGGACTCAGTGGTGAAAAACTGTTTTTT,CASSGPGLSGEKLFF
TRBV4-1,-,TRBJ2-7,-,TGCGCCAGCAGCCCCAGCGGGCGTGACGAGCAGTACTTC,CASSPSGRDEQYF
TRBV14,-,TRBJ2-1,TRBD2,TGTGCCAGCAGACCCAGCGGGAACTCCTACAATGAGCAGTTCTTC,CASRPSGNSYNEQFF
TRBV30,-,TRBJ1-4,-,TGTGCCTGGAGTCCGTCGGGGTCGGGGGAAAAACTGTTTTTT,CAWSPSGSGEKLFF
TRBV30,-,TRBJ2-2,TRBD2,TGTGCCTGGGGCCGGGGGGGCACCGGGGAGCTGTTTTTT,CAWGRGGTGELFF